This is a list of T cell receptor beta chains from one sample in a study of CD8+ T cells in alopecia areata. The assay was immunoSEQ multiplex PCR, and TCRdb's table has in-frame clones only and misses some. The repertoire has 200,000 or so clones, approximately 38% of them found once; the top ten carry just under 0.5%. This material consisted of CD4+ T cells sorted from blood, taken around week 30, from a patient treated with tofacitinib. The receptors were gathered from a human donor with alopecia areata. Both conserved end residues are part of each CDR3. A D gene is named only where the DNA matches it firmly. Clone size is not always given. Where it is, it says once, few, many or a class for expanded clones.

>TRBJ2-1|TRBV11-2|.|few
CASSLRVEQFF
TGTGCCAGCAGCTTAAGAGTTGAGCAGTTCTTC
>TRBJ2-6|TRBV5-1|TRBD1|.
CASSPGQDVSGANVLTF
TGCGCCAGCAGCCCGGGACAGGACGTCTCTGGGGCCAACGTCCTGACTTTC
>TRBJ2-6|TRBV5-1|.|few
CASSLGALTGANVLTF
TGCGCCAGCAGCTTGGGGGCTCTCACCGGGGCCAACGTCCTGACTTTC
>TRBJ2-5|TRBV11-2|.|.
CASSFVRETQYF
TGTGCCAGCAGCTTTGTGAGGGAGACCCAGTACTTC
>TRBJ2-3|TRBV12-5|TRBD1|.
CASGLGTGSTDTQYF
TGTGCTAGTGGTTTGGGGACAGGGAGCACAGATACGCAGTATTTT
>TRBJ1-4|TRBV10-1|.|many
CASSDRRDEKLFF
TGCGCCAGCAGTGATCGGCGGGATGAAAAACTGTTTTTT
>TRBJ1-2|TRBV2|TRBD1|.
CASSTGDAGHYGYTF
TGTGCCAGCAGCACAGGGGATGCGGGCCACTATGGCTACACCTTC
>TRBJ2-7|TRBV30|.|few
CAWSAGAAYEQYF
TGTGCCTGGAGTGCAGGGGCGGCCTACGAGCAGTACTTC
>TRBJ2-1|TRBV5-6|.|.
CASSSGNEQFF
TGTGCCAGCAGCTCGGGGAATGAGCAGTTCTTC
>TRBJ1-2|TRBV9|.|once
CASSGSKNGYTF
TGTGCCAGCAGCGGCAGCAAAAATGGCTACACCTTC
>TRBJ2-7|TRBV2|TRBD1|.
CASSVLTGGYEQYF
TGTGCCAGCAGTGTGTTGACAGGGGGTTACGAGCAGTACTTC
>TRBJ2-7|TRBV11-2|TRBD2|many
CASSLGWRGAFYEQYF
TGTGCCAGCAGCTTAGGGTGGCGGGGGGCATTCTACGAGCAGTACTTC
>TRBJ2-1|TRBV30|TRBD1|few
CAWSVLPGQGWNEQFF
TGTGCCTGGAGTGTGCTCCCGGGACAGGGTTGGAATGAGCAGTTCTTC
>TRBJ2-1|TRBV7-2|.|few
CASSLAWRGHEQFF
TGTGCCAGCAGCTTAGCATGGAGGGGCCATGAGCAGTTCTTC
>TRBJ1-1|TRBV14|.|.
CASSQDWGVATEAFF
TGTGCCAGCAGCCAAGATTGGGGTGTTGCGACTGAAGCTTTCTTT
>TRBJ1-4|TRBV5-4|TRBD1|few
CASSLARDRSFDEKLFF
TGTGCCAGCAGCTTGGCCCGGGACAGGAGTTTTGATGAAAAACTGTTTTTT
>TRBJ2-2|TRBV6-5|.|few
CASSYRGELFF
TGTGCCAGCAGTTACCGCGGGGAGCTGTTTTTT
>TRBJ2-7|TRBV7-2|.|few
CASSKGGGQGYEQYF
TGTGCCAGCTCTAAAGGCGGGGGCCAGGGGTACGAGCAGTACTTC
>TRBJ1-1|TRBV4-1|.|.
CASSQDIGRTAEAFF
TGCGCCAGCAGCCAAGATATCGGGCGGACGGCTGAAGCTTTCTTT
>TRBJ1-4|TRBV7-9|TRBD1|few
CASSQQGGLNEKLFF
TGTGCCAGCAGCCAACAGGGGGGACTTAATGAAAAACTGTTTTTT
>TRBJ1-6|TRBV30|TRBD1|.
CAWSQPYRGFNSLLHF
TGTGCCTGGAGCCAGCCATACAGGGGGTTTAATTCACTCCTCCACTTT
>TRBJ2-5|TRBV27|.|.
CASSPRGTLAQQETQYF
TGTGCCAGCAGTCCTCGGGGTACTCTAGCGCAGCAAGAGACCCAGTACTTC
>TRBJ2-3|TRBV5-1|TRBD1|few
CASSPGTGGTDTQYF
TGCGCCAGCAGCCCAGGGACAGGGGGCACAGATACGCAGTATTTT